This record covers a single T cell receptor (beta chain). Its antigen is not known. Germline V gene sequence: CDR1 MNHEY, CDR2 SVGAGI. There are 15 residues in the CDR3. V was clipped by 7 bases and J by 4 bases, with 16 bases between them. This sample is drawn from a study of STAT3 mutations in large granular lymphocyte leukemia. Generated by immunoSEQ multiplex PCR, the TCRdb table keeps only in-frame clones and is missing some. The table includes approximately 13,000 clones, about 92% detected once. Study observations and caveats: In T-cell large granular lymphocyte leukemia, about half of patients showed multiple immunodominant subclonotypes. All newly emerging clones after therapy were STAT3 wild type. Suggested: STAT3 mutation was not the ancestral event for these clonal expansions.

The rearrangement links TRBV6-5 to TRBJ2-2; TRBD1 is a possible D gene (6 bases). The sequenced material came from peripheral blood mononuclear cells. The receptor was isolated from a middle-aged man with T-cell large granular lymphocyte leukemia. Some clones in this sample may be carry-over from other donors' samples. CDR3 nucleotides: TGTGCCAGCATCCACACAGGGTCGGGCACCGGGGAGCTGTTTTTT. This encodes CASIHTGSGTGELFF.